This T cell receptor (beta chain) derives from a study of T cells after yellow fever vaccination (dated by TCRdb to between 2018 and 2021). Notes on the research overall: Memory subsets (EM, EMRA, CM and Tscm) were sorted on a BD FACS Aria III using CD3, CD45RA, CCR7 and CD95 staining. The SMART-Seq v4 Ultra Low Input RNA kit was used to prepare libraries from fractions with low cell numbers. Blood samples were taken at several timepoints before and after primary and secondary immunization, and bulk PBMC replicates and cell subsets were isolated. Memory subsets were sorted on days 0, 15 and 45 and at 18 months after primary vaccination, and on days 0, 15 and 45 after the 30-year booster. To track T-cell clones before and after primary and booster YFV17D yellow fever vaccination, bulk TCR alpha and beta repertoires were sequenced longitudinally. Two healthy male donors, one aged 18 to 30 and one aged 30 to 40 years, made up the cohort.

Sample treatment or condition, as interpreted from the label and publication: live attenuated yellow fever vaccine strain. A standard Ficoll-Paque protocol was used to isolate PBMCs from peripheral blood. For sorted memory subsets, RNA extraction was done with the RNeasy Micro Kit. TCR cDNA was synthesized by 5'RACE template switching, which introduced a universal primer site and unique molecular identifiers. Priming for cDNA synthesis came from both the TCR alpha and TCR beta constant segments. Library amplification used two PCR steps, and the second PCR step added sample barcodes and sequencing adapters. Libraries were sequenced on Illumina HiSeq 2500 (2x100 bp) or NovaSeq (2x150 bp). On the study's bioinformatics: Demultiplexing of reads and collapsing into UMI consensus sequences were performed with MIGEC, and V(D)J alignment was carried out with MiXCR. Using edgeR on replicate PBMC samples, clonotypes were called vaccine-responding if FDR was below 0.01 and the log2 fold change was above 5 up to day 15. Each bulk clonotype was labeled CD4 or CD8 based on which sequenced repertoire, CD4 or CD8, contained the clonotype at higher abundance. To estimate how each clone was distributed across memory phenotypes, clonotype frequencies in memory subsets were weighted by the numbers of FACS-sorted cells. The public reads were quality trimmed at Q25 with fastp and then assembled into clones with MiXCR by TCRdb, keeping productive beta chains. Here each entry gathers all rows of one CDR3 protein and keeps the most common genes and DNA. These V and J calls derive from TCRdb rather than the authors' analysis. This sample holds 30,000 to 35,000 distinct CDR3 sequences; 6.6% were observed only once. The ten largest clones represent about 20% of the sample.

As regards this clonotype: Per-base quality was not reported, and no clone a single base away is much larger than it.

Paper-wide results and their limitations: Most clones expanded after primary vaccination were re-detected after the booster (around 96% of CD4 and about 88% of CD8), suggesting broad memory maintenance. Only two donors were included in the study, so the extent to which the findings can be generalized is limited. In the sorted memory subsets on day 0, nearly all vaccine-responding clonotypes were below the level of detection. The secondary T-cell response was found to be weaker but faster than the primary response, with a peak reached on day 5 rather than on day 15. Because abundant contaminating clonotypes from the bulk population could be contained in FACS-sorted repertoires, computational filtering was required. A small fraction of clonotypes appeared in both the CD4 and CD8 compartments, likely as a result of convergent recombination.

After removal of 5 bases from V and 2 bases from J, the junction retains 3 bases not matched to a gene. The CDR3 covers 14 residues, taking in both the cysteine and the phenylalanine. The read is trimmed to its CDR3 DNA, 42 bases read in frame from base 1. The germline V gene gives CDR1 as SGHTA and CDR2 as FQGNSA. Rearrangement joined TRBV7-2 to TRBJ1-5; 7 bases in the middle match TRBD1. This material consisted of PBMCs, either bulk or a sorted T-cell subset (CD4+, CD8+, memory, or dextramer-sorted; not recorded which), taken on the day of the first yellow fever vaccination. The TCR originated in a man aged 18-30 years who received the YFV17D yellow fever vaccine. The CDR3 reads as follows: CASSLDRGNQPQHF. The DNA reads as follows: TGTGCCAGCAGCCTCGACAGGGGCAATCAGCCCCAGCATTTT. Beyond the CDR3, the reference TRBV7-2 and TRBJ1-5 genes provide the residues; the full variable domain reads: GAGVSQSPSNKVTEKGKDVELRCDPISGHTALYWYRQSLGQGLEFLIYFQGNSAPDKSGLPSDRFSAERTGGSVSTLTIQRTQQEDSAVYLCASSLDRGNQPQHFGDGTRLSIL.